Below are 14 T cell receptor beta chains sequenced from a single sample in a study of T cell responses to AZD1222 COVID-19 vaccine (dated by TCRdb to the early 2020s). The library was prepared using the immunoSEQ multiplex PCR assay. As stored in TCRdb, this immuneACCESS dataset retains in-frame rearrangements with V and J assigned. A fraction of the clones does not appear; measured against another copy, unresolved V genes explain less than half of the discrepancy, and the remainder lacks a known reason. This sample comprises tens of thousands of clones, 89% of them detected only once. About 1.2% of the sample is held by the ten biggest clonotypes. In the paper's terms, the time point label means: baseline before first vaccination. The sequences come from peripheral blood, collected on day 0 of AZD1222 vaccination. All receptors come from an adult in good health.

V and J are TRBV7-8 and TRBJ2-3; TRBD1 aligns across 8 bases. Unmatched junction bases numbered 10, after V lost 5 bases and J lost 0 bases. CDR3 length equals 17 residues. CDR1 is SGHVS, CDR2 FQNEAQ, per germline. Written as DNA, the CDR3 is TGTGCCAGCAGCCCTCGTGGGCAGGGGGCTAGCACAGATACGCAGTATTTT. Its translation: CASSPRGQGASTDTQYF.

The genes are TRBV29-1 and TRBJ2-3; no firm D call. CDR3 length: 12 residues. The V and J ends lost 6 bases and 1 base respectively, with 8 bases between them. CDR1 is SQVTM and CDR2 is ANQGSEA in the germline V gene. CDR3 bases: TGCAGCGTGACGGACGGCACAGATACGCAGTATTTT. This codes for CSVTDGTDTQYF.

This clone was observed a handful of times. V and J are TRBV27 and TRBJ2-7; perhaps TRBD2 as D (5 bases). Germline CDR1 and CDR2: MNHEY and SMNVEV (reference sequence). V shed 4 bases and J shed 4 bases, with 14 bases lying between them. This CDR3 contains 14 residues. CDR3 region: CASSWSAGVYEQYF. DNA of the CDR3: TGTGCCAGCAGTTGGTCCGCCGGGGTTTACGAGCAGTACTTC.

The rearrangement uses TRBV18 and TRBJ1-6; D remains ambiguous. The V end was cut by 5 bases, the J end by 1 base, with 9 bases between. The CDR3 has 15 amino acids. CDR1 KGHSH and CDR2 LQKENI come from the germline V gene. The CDR3 protein is CASSTDGSYNSPLHF. In DNA, the CDR3 is TGTGCCAGCTCAACGGATGGGTCCTATAATTCACCCCTCCACTTT.

The V call is TRBV6-5, the J call TRBJ1-1, with D possibly matching TRBD1 (5 bases). V was pared by 2 bases and J by 0 bases, with 10 bases between. Germline V gene lookup returns CDR1 MNHEY and CDR2 SVGAGI. The CDR3 contains 15 residues. The CDR3 DNA follows: TGTGCCAGCAGTTACCCGGGACGGATGAACACTGAAGCTTTCTTT. This gives the protein CASSYPGRMNTEAFF.

The chain carries TRBV5-1 and TRBJ1-1; a weak D match, TRBD1 (6 bases). The CDR3 sequence is 13 residues long. Germline V gene lookup returns CDR1 SGHRS and CDR2 YFSETQ. The V and J ends lost 0 bases and 8 bases respectively, with 11 bases between them. This CDR3 is CASSLGQDAEAFF. The CDR3 nucleotides are TGCGCCAGCAGCTTGGGACAGGACGCCGAAGCTTTCTTT. The whole variable domain, filled in from reference TRBV5-1 and TRBJ1-1, reads KAGVTQTPRYLIKTRGQQVTLSCSPISGHRSVSWYQQTPGQGLQFLFEYFSETQRNKGNFPGRFSGRQFSNSRSEMNVSTLELGDSALYLCASSLGQDAEAFFGQGTRLTVV.

V usage is TRBV7-2 and J usage is TRBJ2-7; no clear D gene. The CDR3 sequence is 15 residues long. Germline CDR1 reads SGHTA; CDR2 reads FQGNSA. The germline V and J ends were trimmed by 5 bases and 0 bases, with 14 bases remaining between them. CDR3 DNA: TGTGCCAGCAGCATCCAAACGACAATCTCCTACGAGCAGTACTTC. It encodes CASSIQTTISYEQYF. Full variable domain (missing parts from reference TRBV7-2 and TRBJ2-7): GAGVSQSPSNKVTEKGKDVELRCDPISGHTALYWYRQSLGQGLEFLIYFQGNSAPDKSGLPSDRFSAERTGGSVSTLTIQRTQQEDSAVYLCASSIQTTISYEQYFGPGTRLTVT.

This rearrangement joins TRBV7-6 to TRBJ2-5; D gene uncertain. This CDR3 has 11 amino acids. V shed 5 bases and J shed 2 bases, with 3 bases lying between them. Germline lookup yields CDR1 SGHVS and CDR2 FNYEAQ. The CDR3 sequence: CASSVQETQYF. The CDR3, as DNA: TGTGCCAGCAGCGTACAAGAGACCCAGTACTTC.

The V call is TRBV2, the J call TRBJ2-2; possibly TRBD2 for D (6 bases). The CDR3 length is 12 residues. V was pared by 8 bases and J by 3 bases, with 7 bases between. Germline CDR1 and CDR2: SNHLY and FYNNEI. Here the CDR3 DNA reads TGTGCCAGCGGCGGGGACACCGGGGAGCTGTTTTTT. Amino acid sequence: CASGGDTGELFF.

In DNA, the CDR3 is TGTGCCAGCAGTATGGACAGGGCGGGTCCCCAGCATTTT. This translates into CASSMDRAGPQHF. The genes are TRBV12-3 or TRBV12-4 and TRBJ1-5, with TRBD1 matching 8 bases. The CDR3 consists of 13 residues. With V trimmed by 5 bases and J by 10 bases, 7 bases remained unmatched.

The chain uses TRBV28 and TRBJ2-7; TRBD2 might be the D (6 bases). The germline V gene encodes CDR1 MDHEN and CDR2 SYDVKM. The CDR3 spans 14 residues. Trimming removed 8 bases from V and 6 bases from J, with 20 bases in between. The CDR3 sequence: CASRSSPSEGEQYF. In DNA, the CDR3 is TGTGCCAGCCGAAGTTCCCCATCGGAGGGCGAGCAGTACTTC. The full variable domain, completed using reference TRBV28 and TRBJ2-7, is DVKVTQSSRYLVKRTGEKVFLECVQDMDHENMFWYRQDPGLGLRLIYFSYDVKMKEKGDIPEGYSVSREKKERFSLILESASTNQTSMYLCASRSSPSEGEQYFGPGTRLTVT.

V usage is TRBV9 and J usage is TRBJ1-6; weak D call: TRBD1 (5 bases). V lost 3 bases and J lost 6, with 13 bases in between. The CDR3 covers 15 residues. Germline V CDR1 and CDR2: SGDLS, YYNGEE. CDR3 coding DNA: TGTGCCAGCAGCGCCTCGCCAGGGCTTAATTCACCCCTCCACTTT. Its protein is CASSASPGLNSPLHF.

The V gene is TRBV6-2 or TRBV6-3, the J gene TRBJ1-1; D is perhaps TRBD1 (5 bases). This CDR3 is built from 15 residues. V was cut by 2 bases and J by 1 base, with 11 bases left in between. Germline-derived CDR1 and CDR2 are MNHEY and SVGEGT. The CDR3 DNA sequence: TGTGCCAGCAGTTACCTCGCAAGGGGGAACACTGAAGCTTTCTTT. It codes for CASSYLARGNTEAFF.

The V and J genes are TRBV19 and TRBJ2-5, with 11 positions matching TRBD1. The junction had 8 bases not matched to a gene; V was cut back by 10 bases and J by 4 bases. The CDR3 sequence is 14 residues long. The V gene's germline CDR1 is LNHDA and CDR2 SQIVND (reference sequence). The CDR3 region has the DNA TGTGCCACCACCGCCGGACAGGGGGCAGAGACCCAGTACTTC. Encoded protein: CATTAGQGAETQYF.